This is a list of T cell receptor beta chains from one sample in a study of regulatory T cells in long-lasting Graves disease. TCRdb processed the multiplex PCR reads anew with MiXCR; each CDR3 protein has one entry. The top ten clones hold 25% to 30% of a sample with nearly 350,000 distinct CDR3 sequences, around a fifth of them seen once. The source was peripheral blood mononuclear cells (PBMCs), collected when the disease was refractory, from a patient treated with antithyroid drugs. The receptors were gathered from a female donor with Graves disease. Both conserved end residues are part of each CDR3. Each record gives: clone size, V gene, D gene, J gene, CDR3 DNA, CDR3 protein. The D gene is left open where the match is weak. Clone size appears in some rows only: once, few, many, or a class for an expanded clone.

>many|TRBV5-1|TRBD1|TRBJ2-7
TGCGCCAGCAGCGCCGACCCGGGACAGGGTTACGAGCAGTACTTC
CASSADPGQGYEQYF
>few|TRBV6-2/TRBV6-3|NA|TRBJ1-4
TGTGCCAGCAGTTACTCGACAGGACGAAGGGGTAATGAAAAACTGTTTTTT
CASSYSTGRRGNEKLFF
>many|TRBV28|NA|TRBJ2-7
TGTGCCAGCAGGATGACTAGGACCTACGAGCAGTACTTC
CASRMTRTYEQYF
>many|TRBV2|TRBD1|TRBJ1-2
TGTGCCAGCAGTGAAGCCCCTGCCGGGACAGGGGGTGGCTACACCTTC
CASSEAPAGTGGGYTF
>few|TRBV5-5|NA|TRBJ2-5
TGTGCCAGCAGCTGGGCCCTGTCAGGGAAGGACCGGACCCAGTACTTC
CASSWALSGKDRTQYF
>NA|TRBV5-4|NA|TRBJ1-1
TGTGCCAGCAGCTTGGACAGTCAGGCTGAAGCTTTCTTT
CASSLDSQAEAFF
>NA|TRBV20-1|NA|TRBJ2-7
TGCAGTGCTAGAGGTTTAGAGACTAGTTCCTACGAGCAGTACTTC
CSARGLETSSYEQYF
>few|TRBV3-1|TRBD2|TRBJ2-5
TGTGCCAGCAGCACTAGCGGGAGGGCCGTGGAGACCCAGTACTTC
CASSTSGRAVETQYF
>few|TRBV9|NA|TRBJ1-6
TGTGCCAGCAGCGTAGGGGTAACTAATTCACCCCTCCACTTT
CASSVGVTNSPLHF
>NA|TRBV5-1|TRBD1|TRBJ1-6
TGCGCCAGCAGCCAAGGGACAGGGATCTCTAATTCACCCCTCCACTTT
CASSQGTGISNSPLHF
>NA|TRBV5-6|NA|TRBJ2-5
TGTGCCAGCAGCCCGGGTCGTCGGCAGGAGACCCTGTACTTC
CASSPGRRQETLYF
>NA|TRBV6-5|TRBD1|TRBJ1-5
TGTGCCAGCAGTTACCCGGGACAGCTAGATCAGCCCCAGCATTTT
CASSYPGQLDQPQHF
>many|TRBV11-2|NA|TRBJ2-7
TGTGCCAGCAGCTTGGAGCTTGGCGGGCGGTCCTACGAGCAGTACTTC
CASSLELGGRSYEQYF
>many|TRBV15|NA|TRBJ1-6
TGTGCCACCAGCAGAGAGCGATTGGTCCGTTCACCCCTCCACTTT
CATSRERLVRSPLHF
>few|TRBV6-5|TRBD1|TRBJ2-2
TGTGCCAGCAGTTACACAGGGGGGAAAGGGGAGCTGTTTTTT
CASSYTGGKGELFF
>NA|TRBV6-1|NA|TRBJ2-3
TGTGCCAGCAGTGGCAGGGAAGAGATATGGACAGATACGCAGTATTTT
CASSGREEIWTDTQYF
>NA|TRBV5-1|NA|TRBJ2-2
TGCGCCAGCAGAAAAGGGGGGATTGGGGACACCGGGGAGCTGTTTTTT
CASRKGGIGDTGELFF
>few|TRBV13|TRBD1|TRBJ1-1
TGTGCCAGCAGCTCAGGGACAGGGAGCATGAACACTGAAGCTTTCTTT
CASSSGTGSMNTEAFF
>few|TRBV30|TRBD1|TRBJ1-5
TGTGCCTGGAGTGTACGAGGGGGCTATAGCAATCAGCCCCAGCATTTT
CAWSVRGGYSNQPQHF
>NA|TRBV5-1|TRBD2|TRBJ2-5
TGCGCCAGCAGCTTGGTCCTTTTAGGACTAGCGGGAGGAGAGACCCAGTACTTC
CASSLVLLGLAGGETQYF
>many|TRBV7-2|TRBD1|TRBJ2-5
TGTGCCAGCAGCTTAATAAGGACAGGGCAAGAGACCCAGTACTTC
CASSLIRTGQETQYF
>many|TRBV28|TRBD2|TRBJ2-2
TGTGCCAGCAGTTTGGGACTAGCGGGAGGCCCCACCGGGGAGCTGTTTTTT
CASSLGLAGGPTGELFF
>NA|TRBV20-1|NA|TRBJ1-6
TGCAGTGCTAGTGAGGGGGACTCACCCCTCCACTTT
CSASEGDSPLHF
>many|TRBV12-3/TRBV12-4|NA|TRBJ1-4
TGTGCCAGCAGTTCAGGGTTTGAAAAACTGTTTTTT
CASSSGFEKLFF
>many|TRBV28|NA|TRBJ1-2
TGTGCCAGCAGTTTGGGGAGGGGTAGCTATGGCTACACCTTC
CASSLGRGSYGYTF
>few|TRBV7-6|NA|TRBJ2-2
TGTGCCAGCAGCTTAGTCCTCCGGGGGTCGAACACCGGGGAGCTGTTTTTT
CASSLVLRGSNTGELFF
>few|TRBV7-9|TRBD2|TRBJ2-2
TGTGCCAGCAGCTTAGGTGGATGGATAGGGACTAGCGGCGCCGGGGAGCTGTTTTTT
CASSLGGWIGTSGAGELFF
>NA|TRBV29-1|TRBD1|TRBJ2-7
TGCAGCGTTGAATTAGGACAGGGGAGGGTCTACGAGCAGTACTTC
CSVELGQGRVYEQYF
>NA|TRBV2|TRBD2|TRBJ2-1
TGTGCCAGCGAGCCGGGAGGACTAGCGGGGTACAATGAGCAGTTCTTC
CASEPGGLAGYNEQFF
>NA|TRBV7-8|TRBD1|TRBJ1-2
TGTGCCAGCAGCCCGCGGGACAGGGGATCAGGAGGCTACACCTTC
CASSPRDRGSGGYTF
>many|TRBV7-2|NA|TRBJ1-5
TGTGCCAGCAGCTTAGTGGGGGGGGCACGCAATCAGCCCCAGCATTTT
CASSLVGGARNQPQHF
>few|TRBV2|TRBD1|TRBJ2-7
TGTGCCAGCAGTGCCCCGGGACAGGGTCCGCCCTACGAGCGGTACTTC
CASSAPGQGPPYERYF
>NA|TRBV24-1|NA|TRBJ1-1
TGTGCCACCAGTGACTCATACAGGACTACTGAAGCTTTCTTT
CATSDSYRTTEAFF
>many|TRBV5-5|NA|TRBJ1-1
TGTGCCAGCAGCTTGGGGCGACCGGTGGAGGTGAACACTGAAGCTTTCTTT
CASSLGRPVEVNTEAFF
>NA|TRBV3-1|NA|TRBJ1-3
TGTGCCAGCAGCCAAGGGGCCTCCGGAATCTCTGGAAACACCATATATTTT
CASSQGASGISGNTIYF
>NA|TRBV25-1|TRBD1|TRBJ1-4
TGTGCCAGCAGCCCCCCGGCAGGGGGTGTTGAAAAACTGTTTTTT
CASSPPAGGVEKLFF
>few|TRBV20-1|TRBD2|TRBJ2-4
TGCAGTGCTAGTGGGACTAACGGAAACATTCAGTACTTC
CSASGTNGNIQYF
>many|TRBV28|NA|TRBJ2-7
TGTGCCAGCAGTTTTCAAGGGCGGGAGCAGTACTTC
CASSFQGREQYF
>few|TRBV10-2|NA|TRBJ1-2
TGCGCCAGCAGCGCCGAGGCAGGAACTAACTATGGCTACACCTTC
CASSAEAGTNYGYTF
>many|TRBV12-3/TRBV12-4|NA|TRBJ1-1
TGTGCCAGCAGTTTACGGTATCGGAAAGATGAAGCTTTCTTT
CASSLRYRKDEAFF
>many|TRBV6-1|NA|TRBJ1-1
TGTGCCAGCAGTCCTCTTTATGTGGGAGCTTTCTTT
CASSPLYVGAFF
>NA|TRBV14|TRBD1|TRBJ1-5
TGTGCCAGCAGCCACTCAGGGGGTTCACAGCCCCAGCATTTT
CASSHSGGSQPQHF
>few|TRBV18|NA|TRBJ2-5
TGTGCCAGCTCATCACGGGACGGCATCCAAGAGACCCAGTACTTC
CASSSRDGIQETQYF
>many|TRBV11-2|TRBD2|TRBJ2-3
TGTGCCAGCAGTTCTACCCGGACTAGCGTTCTAGATACGCAGTATTTT
CASSSTRTSVLDTQYF
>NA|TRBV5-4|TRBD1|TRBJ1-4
TGTGCCAGCAGCTTACAAGGGGGCGTCGTTGAAAAACTGTTTTTT
CASSLQGGVVEKLFF
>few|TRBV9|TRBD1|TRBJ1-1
TGTGCCAGCAGCGCGCACCCGGGACAGGGTAAGGACACTGAAGCTTTCTTT
CASSAHPGQGKDTEAFF
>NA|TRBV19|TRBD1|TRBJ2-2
TGTGCCAGTCACAAAGAGGGGGCTGGGACCGGGGAGCTGTTTTTT
CASHKEGAGTGELFF
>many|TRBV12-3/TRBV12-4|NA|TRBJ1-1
TGTGCCAGCAGTTTTCCCCATACTGAAGCTTTCTTT
CASSFPHTEAFF
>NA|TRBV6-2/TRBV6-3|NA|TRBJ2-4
TGTGCCAGCAGCGCCACAGGACACATTATAGCCAAAAACATTCAGTACTTC
CASSATGHIIAKNIQYF
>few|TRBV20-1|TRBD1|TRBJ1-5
TGCAGTGCACTGAGCCGGACAGGGGGTCAGCCCCAGCATTTT
CSALSRTGGQPQHF
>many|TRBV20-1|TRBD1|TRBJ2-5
TGCAGTGCTTCAGGGGGCTTGGAGACCCAGTACTTC
CSASGGLETQYF
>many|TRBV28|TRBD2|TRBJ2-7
TGTGCCAGCAATCCCCCTAAGGGACTAGGGGGGATCGAGCAGTACTTC
CASNPPKGLGGIEQYF
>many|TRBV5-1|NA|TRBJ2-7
TGCGCCAGCAGTTTTCAGAGGTCCTACGAGCAGTACTTC
CASSFQRSYEQYF
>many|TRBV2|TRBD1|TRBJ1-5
TGTGCCAGCAGCGGGGACAGGGTGGAGTTGGCCCAGCATTTT
CASSGDRVELAQHF
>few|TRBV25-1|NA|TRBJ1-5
TGTGCCAGCAGCCCAGGGATGGGACATACCAATCAGCCCCAGCATTTT
CASSPGMGHTNQPQHF
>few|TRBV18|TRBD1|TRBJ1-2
TGTGCCAGCAAAAGGGACAGGGGGTACAACTATGGCTACACCTTC
CASKRDRGYNYGYTF
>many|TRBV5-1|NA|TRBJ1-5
TGCGCCAGCAGCTTGGGACAGCCGAATCAGCCCCAGCATTTT
CASSLGQPNQPQHF